The clone carrying this T cell receptor (beta chain) was observed many times. Its antigen remains unidentified. This sample was taken from a study of T cell clones after liver transplantation. Study as a whole: TCRbeta sequencing after a pre-transplant mixed lymphocyte reaction identified graft-donor-reactive clones, later tracked in post-transplant blood. Apart from a few HCV-positive recipients, transplants were for non-autoimmune, non-viral reasons. Findings and limits, study-wide: Conclusions were preliminary, with small, heterogeneous patient groups.

With 9 bases removed from V and 7 bases from J, the gap between germline ends came to 18 bases. The CDR3 is 14 residues long. Per germline, CDR1 MNHNS and CDR2 SASEGT. TCRdb keeps only in-frame clones here, not all; method: immunoSEQ multiplex PCR. The table records tens of thousands of clones, under 90% of them present only once. This TCR was sampled from a human patient who received a liver transplant. Some of the T cells may derive from the graft donor. This material consisted of CD4+ T cells from blood, taken 12 months after liver transplant. The J gene is TRBJ2-2, the V gene TRBV6-1; D perhaps matches TRBD2 (6 bases). CDR3 protein: CASRPVRENGELFF. The CDR3 DNA is TGTGCCAGTCGTCCCGTCCGGGAGAACGGGGAGCTGTTTTTT.